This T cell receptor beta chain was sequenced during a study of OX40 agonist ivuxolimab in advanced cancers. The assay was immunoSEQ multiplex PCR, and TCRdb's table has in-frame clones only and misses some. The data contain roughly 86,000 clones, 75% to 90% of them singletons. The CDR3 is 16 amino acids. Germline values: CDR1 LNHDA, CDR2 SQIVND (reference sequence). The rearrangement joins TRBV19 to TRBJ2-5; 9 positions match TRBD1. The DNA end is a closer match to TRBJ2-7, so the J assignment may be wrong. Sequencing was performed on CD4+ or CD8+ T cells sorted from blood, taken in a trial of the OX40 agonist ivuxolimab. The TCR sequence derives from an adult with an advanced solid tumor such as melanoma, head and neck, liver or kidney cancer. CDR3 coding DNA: TGTGCCAGTAGTCCCGGGACAGGGAAAGGCTTCTACGAGCAGTACTTC. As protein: CASSPGTGKGFYEQYF.